This TCR beta chain was observed in a study of blood T cell repertoires in COVID-19. For the study at large: Acute-phase and convalescent COVID-19 samples originated in the United States, Italy and Spain. Sources were T cells, B-cell-depleted T cells, or PBMCs; the material itself was cDNA or gDNA.

Repertoires were generated with immunoSEQ multiplex PCR, while TCRdb's copy carries only in-frame clones and drops some. Of about 370,000 clones in the sample, 85% to 90% are singletons; the top ten hold over 0.95%. The CDR3 length is 15 residues. Losses at the gene ends were 0 bases for V and 0 bases for J; bases not matched to a gene: 0. Germline-derived CDR1 and CDR2 are SGHRS and YFSETQ. A note on this clone: Other DNA sequences in this sample translate to the same CDR3.

Ages ranged from about 18 to 89 years, with residence in about 24 US areas. Sequenced: PBMCs or T cells enriched from blood (not recorded which). The clonotype comes from a man aged 18 to 29 who had recovered from COVID-19. This chain joins TRBV5-1 and TRBJ2-3, with 8 nucleotides matching TRBD2. This chain's CDR3 is CASSLASGSTDTQYF. In nucleotides, the CDR3 is TGCGCCAGCAGCTTGGCTAGCGGGAGCACAGATACGCAGTATTTT.